Below are 13 T cell receptor beta chains sequenced from a single sample in a study of T cell changes during pregnancy in multiple sclerosis. The protocol was immunoSEQ multiplex PCR, while the TCRdb copy is restricted to in-frame clones and leaves out a portion. The profile shows about 69,000 clones, more than 85% of them singletons. This specimen consisted of CD4+ T cells from peripheral blood mononuclear cells, obtained in the third trimester of pregnancy. The receptors originated from a female donor in good health, enrolled as a control in a pregnancy study.

This rearrangement joins TRBV30 to TRBJ1-2; D gene uncertain. CDR1 GTSNPN and CDR2 SVGIG come from the germline V gene (reference sequence). This CDR3 contains 14 residues. V gave up 1 base and J gave up 8 bases, with 17 bases separating them. The CDR3 nucleotides are TGTGCCTGGAGTGCCCTGGGCCATAGTGGAGGCTACACCTTC. Translation: CAWSALGHSGGYTF.

The chain combines TRBV19 with TRBJ1-5; 7 bases match TRBD1. The CDR3 is 15 residues long. V was pared by 3 bases and J by 4 bases, with 6 bases of the junction left unmatched. Per germline, CDR1 LNHDA and CDR2 SQIVND (reference sequence). The CDR3 region is CASSMVGQLNQPQHF. The CDR3 DNA is TGTGCCAGTAGTATGGTGGGACAGCTTAATCAGCCCCAGCATTTT. Together with reference TRBV19 and TRBJ1-5, the CDR3 gives the full variable domain: DGGITQSPKYLFRKEGQNVTLSCEQNLNHDAMYWYRQDPGQGLRLIYYSQIVNDFQKGDIAEGYSVSREKKESFPLTVTSAQKNPTAFYLCASSMVGQLNQPQHFGDGTRLSIL.

The V gene is TRBV18, the J gene TRBJ2-3, with 12 nucleotides matching TRBD2. This CDR3 region has 15 residues. The trim removed 1 base at V and 5 bases at J, leaving 1 base unmatched. The germline V gene has CDR1 KGHSH and CDR2 LQKENI. The CDR3 loop is CASSPLTSGGDTQYF. CDR3 nucleotides: TGTGCCAGCTCACCACTGACTAGCGGGGGAGATACGCAGTATTTT.

The CDR3 nucleotides are TGTGCCAGCGAAGCCGGAGGGGAGAAGCAGTACTTC. This gives the protein CASEAGGEKQYF. V is TRBV28 and J is TRBJ2-7, with D possibly matching TRBD2 (6 bases). This CDR3 has 12 residues. Trimming removed 8 bases at V and 8 bases at J, with 16 bases between. The germline V gene encodes CDR1 MDHEN and CDR2 SYDVKM.

The chain joins TRBV10-3 to TRBJ1-6, with D perhaps TRBD1 (6 bases). V lost 11 bases and J lost 8, with 16 bases in between. The CDR3 runs 13 residues. Germline CDR1 is ENHRY and CDR2 is SYGVKD. The CDR3 nucleotides read TGTGCCTCACAGGGTCCAGGGGATTCACCCCTCCACTTT. Translation gives CASQGPGDSPLHF.

The chain has TRBV30 and TRBJ1-3; D is ambiguous. Between the trimmed V and J ends, which lost 4 bases and 0 bases, there was a span of 10 bases. The CDR3 covers 14 residues. The V gene's germline CDR1 is GTSNPN and CDR2 SVGIG (reference sequence). The CDR3 region has the DNA TGTGCCTGGACGGAGGGCCTCTCTGGAAACACCATATATTTT. It is translated as CAWTEGLSGNTIYF.

The chain has TRBV6-5 and TRBJ2-7, with D maybe TRBD1 (5 bases). CDR3 length: 15 amino acids. CDR1 is MNHEY, CDR2 SVGAGI, per germline. Trimming took off 4 bases at V and 3 bases at J, with 16 bases between the two ends. CDR3 sequence reads: CASSSQGSAIYEQYF. The CDR3 DNA reads TGTGCCAGCAGTTCCCAGGGATCTGCCATCTACGAGCAGTACTTC.

The V call is TRBV5-4, the J call TRBJ2-1; 10 nucleotides line up with TRBD2. There are 14 residues in the CDR3. The germline CDR1 and CDR2 sequences are SGHNT and YYREEE (reference sequence). With V trimmed by 1 base and J by 9 bases, 4 bases remained unmatched. The CDR3: CASSLLAGGGEQFF. CDR3 DNA: TGTGCCAGCAGCTTGTTAGCGGGGGGCGGTGAGCAGTTCTTC.

Here the CDR3 DNA reads TGTGCCAGCAGCGTTGGGGGGACGGATACAAATGAGCAGTTCTTC. Its translation is CASSVGGTDTNEQFF. The rearrangement uses TRBV9 and TRBJ2-1; TRBD2 might be the D (6 bases). Per the germline V gene, CDR1 is SGDLS and CDR2 is YYNGEE. Trimming removed 2 bases from V and 7 bases from J, with 16 bases in between. The CDR3 is made up of 15 amino acids.

The chain combines TRBV9 with TRBJ1-3; D is undetermined. Germline values: CDR1 SGDLS, CDR2 YYNGEE. The CDR3 contains 16 residues. Trimming took off 0 bases at V and 0 bases at J, with 10 bases between the two ends. The CDR3 reads CASSVGNSHSGNTIYF. Here the CDR3 DNA reads TGTGCCAGCAGCGTAGGAAACAGCCACTCTGGAAACACCATATATTTT.

The chain is built from TRBV5-1 and TRBJ1-2, with D possibly being TRBD1 (5 bases). V was trimmed by 2 bases and J by 3 bases, leaving 14 bases between them. Germline assignment: CDR1 SGHRS and CDR2 YFSETQ. The CDR3 runs 15 residues. The CDR3 DNA sequence: TGCGCCAGCAGCTTCGCGCCAACAGGTGACTATGGCTACACCTTC. This codes for CASSFAPTGDYGYTF.

This clone is a singleton in its sample. This CDR3 is CAWSRVGGGTGELFF. The DNA for the CDR3 is TGTGCCTGGAGTCGCGTGGGGGGTGGCACCGGGGAGCTGTTTTTT. This chain joins TRBV30 and TRBJ2-2; possibly TRBD2 for D (6 bases). The CDR3 length is 15 residues. V lost 2 bases and J lost 4, with 14 bases in between. Germline V gene sequence: CDR1 GTSNPN, CDR2 SVGIG (reference sequence).

The chain's CDR3 is CASAQQGSEGGYTF. CDR3 nucleotides: TGTGCCAGCGCACAGCAGGGGTCCGAAGGTGGCTACACCTTC. The V and J genes are TRBV7-2 and TRBJ1-2; tentatively, D is TRBD1 (6 bases). Germline V gives CDR1 SGHTA, CDR2 FQGNSA. The CDR3 has 14 amino acids. V dropped 8 bases and J dropped 7 bases, with 20 bases sitting between them.